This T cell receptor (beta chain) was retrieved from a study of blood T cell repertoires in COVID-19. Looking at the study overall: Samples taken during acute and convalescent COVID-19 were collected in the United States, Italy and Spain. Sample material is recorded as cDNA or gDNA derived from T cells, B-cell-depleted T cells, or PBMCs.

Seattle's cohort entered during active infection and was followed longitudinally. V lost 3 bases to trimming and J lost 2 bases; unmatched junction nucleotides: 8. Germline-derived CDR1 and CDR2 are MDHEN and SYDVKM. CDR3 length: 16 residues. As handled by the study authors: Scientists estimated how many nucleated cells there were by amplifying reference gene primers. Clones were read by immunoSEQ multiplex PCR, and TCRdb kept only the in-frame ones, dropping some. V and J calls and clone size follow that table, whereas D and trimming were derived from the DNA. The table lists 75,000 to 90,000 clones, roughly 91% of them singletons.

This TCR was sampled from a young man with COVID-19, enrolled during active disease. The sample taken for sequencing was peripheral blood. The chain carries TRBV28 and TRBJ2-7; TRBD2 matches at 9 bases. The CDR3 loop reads CASSLLAGQNAYEQYF. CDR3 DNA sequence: TGTGCCAGCAGTTTGCTAGCGGGACAAAATGCCTACGAGCAGTACTTC.